Presented here are 21 T cell receptor beta chains from one specimen sequenced in a study of blood T cell repertoires in COVID-19 (TCRdb year 2020). Library preparation employed the immunoSEQ multiplex PCR assay. The source is immuneACCESS, and TCRdb retained only in-frame sequences with V and J called. Part of the clones is not carried over; for the studies checked, unresolved V genes explain less than half of this, and the remainder is unexplained. In all, the sample holds over 85,000 clones, and roughly 80% of those were seen once. 24% of the sample is taken by the ten largest. The sequenced sample was peripheral blood. These receptors came from a human donor in a cohort sampled during active COVID-19.

The chain has TRBV5-1 and TRBJ1-1, with 7 bases identical to TRBD1. The CDR3 extends over 15 amino acids. J was trimmed by 4 bases and V by 3 bases; bases with no gene match: 9. Germline CDR1 reads SGHRS; CDR2 reads YFSETQ. CDR3 sequence reads: CASSSGQDFSTEAFF. CDR3 coding DNA: TGCGCCAGCAGCTCAGGACAGGATTTTTCCACTGAAGCTTTCTTT.

V is TRBV19 and J is TRBJ2-3, with 14 nucleotides matching TRBD2. The length of the CDR3 is 14 residues. Looked up from germline, CDR1 is LNHDA and CDR2 is SQIVND (reference sequence). Unmatched junction bases numbered 10, after V lost 11 bases and J lost 9 bases. CDR3: CASGLAGVWGTQYF. CDR3 nucleotides: TGTGCCTCGGGACTAGCGGGAGTATGGGGAACGCAGTATTTT.

The chain joins TRBV19 to TRBJ1-4; D perhaps matches TRBD1 (6 bases). This CDR3 comprises 15 residues. Germline CDR1 is LNHDA and CDR2 is SQIVND (reference sequence). Trimming took 5 bases from V and 0 from J, leaving 10 bases between them. The CDR3 here is CASSVQGATNEKLFF. The CDR3 nucleotides are TGTGCCAGTAGTGTACAGGGAGCAACTAATGAAAAACTGTTTTTT.

This chain links TRBV10-3 with TRBJ2-1; 12 positions agree with TRBD2. This CDR3 spans 19 amino acids. Per the germline V gene, CDR1 is ENHRY and CDR2 is SYGVKD. The junction had 9 bases not matched to a gene; V was cut back by 3 bases and J by 0 bases. DNA for the CDR3: TGTGCCATCAGTGACCCGACTAGCGGGAGCGCAAGCTCCTACAATGAGCAGTTCTTC. Its translation: CAISDPTSGSASSYNEQFF.

The chain is built from TRBV6-5 and TRBJ2-5; 9 nucleotides match TRBD2. This CDR3 is built from 15 residues. The germline CDR1 and CDR2 sequences are MNHEY and SVGAGI. J gave up 4 bases and V 7 bases, and 10 bases lay outside the gene matches. CDR3 in amino acids: CASIRAGGPGETQYF. The CDR3 bases are TGTGCCAGCATCAGGGCGGGAGGGCCCGGAGAGACCCAGTACTTC.

The CDR3 sequence: CASSPPSGTDTQYF. The CDR3 DNA follows: TGTGCCAGCTCACCACCGTCTGGCACAGATACGCAGTATTTT. This chain connects TRBV18 to TRBJ2-3; D remains unclear. Looked up from germline, CDR1 is KGHSH and CDR2 is LQKENI. The CDR3 totals 14 residues. The V and J ends lost 0 bases and 1 base respectively, with 5 bases between them.

J is TRBJ2-1 and V is TRBV18; the match to TRBD2 covers 14 bases. Trimming at V came to 5 bases and at J to 8 bases, leaving 11 bases not matched to a gene. The germline CDR1 and CDR2 sequences are KGHSH and LQKENI. The CDR3 covers 17 residues. In nucleotides, the CDR3 is TGTGCCAGCTCAACAGACGGGACTAGCGGGAGTCTCTATGAGCAGTTCTTC. Its translation is CASSTDGTSGSLYEQFF.

The chain employs TRBV5-1 and TRBJ2-7; the match to TRBD1 covers 8 bases. The CDR3 covers 13 residues. Germline V gene lookup returns CDR1 SGHRS and CDR2 YFSETQ. Unmatched junction bases numbered 8, after V lost 6 bases and J lost 6 bases. CDR3 sequence reads: CASTPTGAGEQYF. As DNA, the CDR3 is TGCGCCAGCACTCCGACAGGGGCGGGCGAGCAGTACTTC.

The chain couples TRBV24-1 to TRBJ2-3, with 8 bases fitting TRBD2. Germline CDR1 and CDR2: KGHDR and SFDVKD. This CDR3 spans 12 amino acids. Losses at the gene ends were 5 bases for V and 9 bases for J; bases not matched to a gene: 3. CDR3 coding DNA: TGTGCCACCAGTGTTAGCGGGATCACGCAGTATTTT. Protein sequence: CATSVSGITQYF.

The rearrangement uses TRBV7-3 and TRBJ2-2, with TRBD2 as a possible D gene (6 bases). V was shortened by 1 base and J by 6 bases, with 9 bases between the two germline ends. Germline V gene data show CDR1 as SGHTA and CDR2 as FQGTGA. The length of the CDR3 is 14 residues. DNA for the CDR3: TGTGCCAGCAGCTTAATGGGGGGAGCCGGGGAGCTGTTTTTT. Translated, it gives CASSLMGGAGELFF.

The chain has TRBV5-1 and TRBJ2-7, with 7 positions matching TRBD2. This CDR3 is built from 15 residues. The germline CDR1 and CDR2 sequences are SGHRS and YFSETQ. The trim removed 2 bases at V and 0 bases at J, leaving 5 bases unmatched. CDR3 residues: CASSFGGRSSYEQYF. The CDR3 DNA reads as TGCGCCAGCAGCTTCGGGGGGAGGAGCTCCTACGAGCAGTACTTC.

This chain joins TRBV2 and TRBJ2-7; D remains unclear. The germline CDR1 and CDR2 sequences are SNHLY and FYNNEI. Trimming left V 4 bases short and J 5 bases short, with 12 bases between. This CDR3 is built from 13 residues. CDR3 coding DNA: TGTGCCAGCAGTGCCCAGGCCTGGGACGAGCAGTACTTC. It translates to CASSAQAWDEQYF.

This rearrangement joins TRBV29-1 to TRBJ1-1; 7 bases are a match to TRBD1. V lost 2 bases to trimming and J lost 0 bases; unmatched junction nucleotides: 3. Germline values: CDR1 SQVTM, CDR2 ANQGSEA. The CDR3 length is 14 residues. Here the CDR3 reads CSVEQGEMNTEAFF. CDR3 in DNA: TGCAGCGTTGAACAGGGGGAAATGAACACTGAAGCTTTCTTT.

CDR3 coding DNA: TGCGCCAGCAGCTTTCAGGGTGACACCGGGGAGCTGTTTTTT. Residues: CASSFQGDTGELFF. This chain connects TRBV5-1 to TRBJ2-2, with D possibly matching TRBD1 (5 bases). V gave up 2 bases and J gave up 3 bases, with 8 bases separating them. The CDR3 runs 14 residues. Per germline, CDR1 SGHRS and CDR2 YFSETQ.

The V call is TRBV13, the J call TRBJ2-1; a possible D gene is TRBD2 (6 bases). CDR1 and CDR2 from the germline V gene are PRHDT and FYEKMQ (reference sequence). The CDR3 runs 18 residues. The V end lost 5 bases, the J end lost 0 bases, and 20 bases lay between the germline ends. This chain's CDR3 is CASSPLGLGGISYNEQFF. In DNA, the CDR3 is TGTGCCAGCAGCCCCTTGGGCTTAGGCGGGATCTCCTACAATGAGCAGTTCTTC.

The chain carries TRBV10-3 and TRBJ2-7; 8 bases are a match to TRBD2. The V gene's germline CDR1 is ENHRY and CDR2 SYGVKD. The CDR3 is 16 amino acids. Unmatched junction bases numbered 6, after V lost 2 bases and J lost 0 bases. CDR3 sequence reads: CAISEHDSGASYEQYF. DNA for the CDR3: TGTGCCATCAGTGAGCATGATAGCGGGGCCTCCTACGAGCAGTACTTC.

The CDR3 DNA sequence: TGTGCCACAGCGGGTTCTGGGGATGAGCAGTTCTTC. Protein: CATAGSGDEQFF. The rearrangement links TRBV10-3 to TRBJ2-1; D may be TRBD2 (6 bases). The ends were cut back, 10 bases at V and 8 bases at J, with 15 bases in the middle. Germline assignment: CDR1 ENHRY and CDR2 SYGVKD. This CDR3 is built from 12 residues.

The genes are TRBV2 and TRBJ2-5; D is possibly TRBD1 (8 bases). The V end lost 8 bases, the J end lost 3 bases, and 16 bases lay between the germline ends. The CDR3 is 14 amino acids. Per the germline V gene, CDR1 is SNHLY and CDR2 is FYNNEI. CDR3 sequence reads: CASHRGAGEETQYF. CDR3 coding DNA: TGTGCCAGCCACAGGGGGGCGGGAGAAGAGACCCAGTACTTC.

In this sample, this clone turned up once. The chain uses TRBV5-1 and TRBJ2-4; 8 bases align to TRBD1. The CDR3 runs 16 residues. Germline lookup yields CDR1 SGHRS and CDR2 YFSETQ. The junction had 15 bases not matched to a gene; V was cut back by 5 bases and J by 8 bases. The CDR3 here is CASRETGVNSKHIQYF. CDR3 bases: TGCGCCAGCAGGGAGACAGGGGTCAACAGTAAACACATTCAGTACTTC.

The chain recombines TRBV6-6 with TRBJ2-1; 7 bases fit TRBD2. The CDR3 is 15 amino acids. After removal of 7 bases from V and 4 bases from J, the junction contained 10 bases not matched to a gene. The V gene's germline CDR1 is MNHNY and CDR2 SVGAGI (reference sequence). The CDR3 nucleotides are TGTGCCAGCACCGAAGAGCTAGCGGAGTACAATGAGCAGTTCTTC. Translated: CASTEELAEYNEQFF.

The J gene is TRBJ2-7, the V gene TRBV13, with 8 bases identical to TRBD2. The junction had 9 bases not matched to a gene; V was cut back by 5 bases and J by 3 bases. This CDR3 contains 15 residues. The germline V gene has CDR1 PRHDT and CDR2 FYEKMQ (reference sequence). CDR3: CASSARTSSNYEQYF. Written as DNA, the CDR3 is TGTGCCAGCAGCGCCCGGACTAGCAGTAACTACGAGCAGTACTTC.